This entry is about one TCR beta chain. No antigen is known for it. These data are taken from a study of cytomegalovirus exposure and HLA in healthy donors. At the level of the study: Tens of millions of unique TCRs, all from HLA-typed donors, were included in an early release of the data.

The germline CDR1 and CDR2 sequences are SGHTA and FQGNSA. The CDR3 has 16 residues. J was trimmed by 5 bases and V by 6 bases; bases with no gene match: 11. The PCR used 60 Vbeta and 13 Jbeta primers. Here immunoSEQ multiplex PCR was the method, and the copy in TCRdb shows in-frame clones only, minus some. Of roughly 170,000 clones listed, about 77% are singletons. Study-level findings and limits: A few CMV-associated chains proved CMV antigen-specific in vitro. The study dropped some indistinguishable V segments, TRBV6-2 and TRBV6-3 among them. Among TCR sequences, most were rare, though some public TCRs appeared in many donors.

Sample: PBMCs. The source of this sequence is a man aged 30 to 45 in good health and CMV-seronegative. The chain recombines TRBV7-2 with TRBJ2-1, with 9 bases that match TRBD1. CDR3 nucleotide sequence: TGTGCCAGCAGTCTTACCGGGACAGGGAAGAACAATGAGCAGTTCTTC. It translates to CASSLTGTGKNNEQFF.